The following is a T cell receptor (beta chain) sequence with its context. The CDR3 consists of 16 residues. V was pared by 3 bases and J by 5 bases, with 7 bases of the junction left unmatched. The germline V gene encodes CDR1 SGHTA and CDR2 FQGTGA. The sample belongs to a study of blood T cell repertoires in COVID-19. Study-level background: T cells, B-cell-depleted T cells, or PBMCs supplied cDNA or gDNA.

In the original workflow: The authors estimated nucleated cell counts from reference gene primer amplification. Sequenced by immunoSEQ multiplex PCR; TCRdb stores in-frame clones only, minus some. V, J and clone size are those of that table, while D and trimming were read from the DNA. The repertoire consists of approximately 150,000 clones, with 83% occurring once and the leading ten covering roughly a fifth. Sequencing used peripheral blood. This receptor was identified in a woman between 65 and 79 years old who had recovered from COVID-19. This sequence joins TRBV7-3 and TRBJ2-1, with 10 nucleotides matching TRBD2. The CDR3 DNA reads TGTGCCAGCAGCTTGGACCCTAGCGGGAGAGACAATGAGCAGTTCTTC. This gives the protein CASSLDPSGRDNEQFF.